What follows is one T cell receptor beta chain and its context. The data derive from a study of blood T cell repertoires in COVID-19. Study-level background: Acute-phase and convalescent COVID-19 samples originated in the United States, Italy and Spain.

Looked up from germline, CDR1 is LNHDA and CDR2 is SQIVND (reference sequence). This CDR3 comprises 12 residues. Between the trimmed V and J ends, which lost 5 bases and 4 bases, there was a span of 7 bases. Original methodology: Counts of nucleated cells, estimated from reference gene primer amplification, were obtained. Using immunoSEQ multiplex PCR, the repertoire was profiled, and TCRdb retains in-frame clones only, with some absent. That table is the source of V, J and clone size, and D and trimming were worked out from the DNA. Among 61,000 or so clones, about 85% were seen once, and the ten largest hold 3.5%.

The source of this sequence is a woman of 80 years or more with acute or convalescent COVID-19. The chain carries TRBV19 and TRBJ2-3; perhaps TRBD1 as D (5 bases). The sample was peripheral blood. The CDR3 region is CASSLRADTQYF. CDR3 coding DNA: TGTGCCAGTAGTCTCAGGGCAGATACGCAGTATTTT. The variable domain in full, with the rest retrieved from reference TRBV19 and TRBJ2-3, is DGGITQSPKYLFRKEGQNVTLSCEQNLNHDAMYWYRQDPGQGLRLIYYSQIVNDFQKGDIAEGYSVSREKKESFPLTVTSAQKNPTAFYLCASSLRADTQYFGPGTRLTVL.